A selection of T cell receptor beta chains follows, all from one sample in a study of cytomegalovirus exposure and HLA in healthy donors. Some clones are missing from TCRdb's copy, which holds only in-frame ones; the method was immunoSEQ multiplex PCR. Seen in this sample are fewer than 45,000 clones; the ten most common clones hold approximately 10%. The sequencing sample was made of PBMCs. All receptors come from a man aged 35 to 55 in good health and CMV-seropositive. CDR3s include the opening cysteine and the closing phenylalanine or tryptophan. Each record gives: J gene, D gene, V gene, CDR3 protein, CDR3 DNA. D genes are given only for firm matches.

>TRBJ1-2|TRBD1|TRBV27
CASSSGQVGYAGYTF
TGTGCCAGCAGTTCCGGACAGGTCGGATATGCCGGCTACACCTTC
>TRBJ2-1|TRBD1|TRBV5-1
CASSSPPLGQRTTFSYNEQFF
TGCGCCAGCAGCTCCCCCCCCTTGGGACAGCGTACCACCTTCTCCTACAATGAGCAGTTCTTC
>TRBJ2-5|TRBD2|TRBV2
CASSEETSGGRQYF
TGTGCCAGCAGTGAAGAAACTAGCGGGGGGCGTCAGTACTTC
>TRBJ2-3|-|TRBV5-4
CASSFPVGDTQYF
TGTGCCAGCAGCTTCCCGGTTGGAGATACGCAGTATTTT
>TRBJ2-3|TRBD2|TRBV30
CAWSGGLAGGPDTQYF
TGTGCCTGGAGTGGGGGACTAGCGGGAGGACCAGATACGCAGTATTTT
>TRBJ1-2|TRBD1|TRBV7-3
CASSLSGTGGASGYTF
TGTGCCAGCAGCTTATCCGGGACAGGGGGAGCAAGCGGCTACACCTTC
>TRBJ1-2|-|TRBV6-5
CASSSLDGYGYAF
TGTGCCAGCAGTTCTTTAGACGGGTATGGCTACGCCTTC
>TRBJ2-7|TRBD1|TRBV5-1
CATRTGSSYEQYF
TGCGCCACCAGGACAGGGAGCTCCTACGAGCAGTACTTC
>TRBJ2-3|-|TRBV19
CASSFPGSTDTQYF
TGTGCCAGTAGTTTCCCCGGTAGCACAGATACGCAGTATTTT
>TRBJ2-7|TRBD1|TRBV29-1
CSVDWGTGGYEQYF
TGCAGCGTTGATTGGGGGACAGGGGGTTACGAGCAGTACTTC
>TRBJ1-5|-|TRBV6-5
CASSYSRQGSQPQHF
TGTGCCAGCAGTTACTCGAGGCAGGGAAGTCAGCCCCAGCATTTT
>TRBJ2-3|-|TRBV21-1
CASSPRGGRGLADTQYF
TGTGCCAGCAGCCCTCGGGGGGGCAGGGGGTTAGCAGATACGCAGTATTTT
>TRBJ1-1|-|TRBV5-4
CASSLAAASNTEAFF
TGTGCCAGCAGCTTGGCCGCGGCTTCGAACACTGAAGCTTTCTTT
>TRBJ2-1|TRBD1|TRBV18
CASSPRDRADEQFF
TGTGCCAGCTCACCACGGGACAGGGCTGATGAGCAGTTCTTC
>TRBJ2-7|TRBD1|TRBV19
CASSIVPGQGSRNEQYF
TGTGCCAGTAGTATAGTTCCGGGACAGGGATCTCGGAACGAGCAGTACTTC
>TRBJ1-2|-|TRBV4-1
CASSSGTNYGYTF
TGCGCCAGCAGCTCAGGAACTAACTATGGCTACACCTTC
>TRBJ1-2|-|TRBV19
CASSRVGENYGYTF
TGTGCCAGTAGTAGAGTAGGGGAAAACTATGGCTACACCTTC
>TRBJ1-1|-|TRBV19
CASSMRGGGNTEAFF
TGTGCCAGTAGTATGAGAGGAGGTGGGAACACTGAAGCTTTCTTT
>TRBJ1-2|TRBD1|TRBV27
CASSLQGPSYYGYTF
TGTGCCAGCAGTCTACAGGGGCCCTCGTACTATGGCTACACCTTC
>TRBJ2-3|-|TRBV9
CASSASEITYTQYF
TGTGCCAGCAGCGCTAGCGAAATCACATATACGCAGTATTTT
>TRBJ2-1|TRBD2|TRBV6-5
CASSPGTSEQFF
TGTGCCAGCAGCCCCGGGACTAGCGAGCAGTTCTTC
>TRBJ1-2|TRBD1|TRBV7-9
CASSLGTGPPGYTF
TGTGCCAGCAGCTTAGGGACAGGGCCCCCGGGCTACACCTTC
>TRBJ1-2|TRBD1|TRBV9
CASSVGGRGEYGYTF
TGTGCCAGCAGCGTAGGTGGCAGGGGGGAATATGGCTACACCTTC
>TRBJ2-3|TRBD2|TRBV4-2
CASSPLLSGRGDTQYF
TGTGCCAGCAGCCCCCTCTTGAGCGGGAGGGGAGATACGCAGTATTTT
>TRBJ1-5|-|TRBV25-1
CASSATTGSNQPQHF
TGTGCCAGCAGTGCTACCACAGGGTCGAATCAGCCCCAGCATTTT
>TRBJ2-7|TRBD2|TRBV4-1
CASSRRTSGSHEQYF
TGCGCCAGCAGCCGCCGGACTAGCGGGAGCCACGAGCAGTACTTC
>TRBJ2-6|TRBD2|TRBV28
CASSPPGLAGSGANVLTF
TGTGCCAGCAGCCCCCCGGGACTAGCGGGATCTGGGGCCAACGTCCTGACTTTC
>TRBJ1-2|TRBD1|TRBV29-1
CSVAGTGQDGYTF
TGCAGCGTCGCCGGGACAGGGCAGGACGGCTACACCTTC
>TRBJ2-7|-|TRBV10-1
CASSDAPGKEYEQYF
TGCGCCAGCAGTGATGCCCCAGGGAAAGAGTACGAGCAGTACTTC
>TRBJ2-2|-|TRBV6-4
CASSDSSGNTGELFF
TGTGCCAGCAGTGACTCTAGCGGGAACACCGGGGAGCTGTTTTTT
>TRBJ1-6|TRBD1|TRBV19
CASTYRGRENSPLHF
TGTGCCAGTACCTACAGGGGGCGGGAAAATTCACCCCTCCACTTT
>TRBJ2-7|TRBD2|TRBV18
CASSPLAGVAYEQYF
TGTGCCAGCTCACCATTAGCGGGAGTGGCCTACGAGCAGTACTTC
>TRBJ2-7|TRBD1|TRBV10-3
CAISNPGTGPYEQYF
TGTGCCATCAGTAACCCCGGGACAGGGCCCTACGAGCAGTACTTC
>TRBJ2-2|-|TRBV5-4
CATEVAANTGELFF
TGTGCCACGGAGGTGGCCGCGAACACCGGGGAGCTGTTTTTT
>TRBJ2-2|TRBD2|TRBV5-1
CASSSGLAGVGAGELFF
TGCGCCAGCAGCTCCGGACTAGCGGGAGTTGGCGCCGGGGAGCTGTTTTTT
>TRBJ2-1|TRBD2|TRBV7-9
CASSLLAGVGEQFF
TGTGCCAGCAGCTTGCTAGCGGGAGTCGGTGAGCAGTTCTTC
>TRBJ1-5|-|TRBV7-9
CASRREGQPQHF
TGTGCCAGCCGCAGGGAAGGTCAGCCCCAGCATTTT
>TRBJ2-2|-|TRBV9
CASSPGQTTGELFF
TGTGCCAGCAGCCCCGGACAGACCACCGGGGAGCTGTTTTTT
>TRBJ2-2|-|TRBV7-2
CASSLEGPKGSGELFF
TGTGCCAGCAGCTTAGAGGGCCCTAAGGGGTCCGGGGAGCTGTTTTTT
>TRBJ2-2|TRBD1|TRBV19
CASSPGTGGRTGELFF
TGTGCCAGTAGTCCCGGGACAGGGGGCAGGACCGGGGAGCTGTTTTTT
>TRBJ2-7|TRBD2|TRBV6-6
CASRKAGGPSYEQYF
TGTGCCAGCAGAAAAGCGGGAGGGCCCTCCTACGAGCAGTACTTC